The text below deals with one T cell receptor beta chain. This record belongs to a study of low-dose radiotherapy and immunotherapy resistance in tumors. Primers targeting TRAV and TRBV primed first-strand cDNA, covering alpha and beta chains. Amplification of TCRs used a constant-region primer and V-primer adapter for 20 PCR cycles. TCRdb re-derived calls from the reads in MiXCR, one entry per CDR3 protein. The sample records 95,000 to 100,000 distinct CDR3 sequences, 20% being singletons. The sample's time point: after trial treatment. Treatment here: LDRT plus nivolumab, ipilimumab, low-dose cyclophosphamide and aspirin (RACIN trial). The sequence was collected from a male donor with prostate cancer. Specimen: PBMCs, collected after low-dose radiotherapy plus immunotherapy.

CDR3 DNA: TGTGCCAGCAGTGTGGGGAACAGGGCCACTGAAGCTTTCTTT. Its protein product is CASSVGNRATEAFF. The chain joins TRBV27 to TRBJ1-1; the D gene is possibly TRBD1 (6 bases). CDR1 is MNHEY and CDR2 is SMNVEV in the germline V gene (reference sequence). V lost 5 bases and J 4 bases, leaving 14 bases between the germline ends. The CDR3 consists of 14 residues.